These 3 T cell receptor beta chains originate from one sample sequenced in a study of blood T cell repertoires in COVID-19. TCRdb's table, derived via immunoSEQ multiplex PCR, lists solely in-frame clones and lacks some. The sample gives roughly 230,000 clones, 65% to 90% of which show up once; roughly 7% is in the top ten. The sequenced sample consisted of peripheral blood. All receptors come from a woman between 50 and 59 years old with acute or convalescent COVID-19.

This rearrangement joins TRBV10-3 to TRBJ2-7; D might be TRBD2 (5 bases). Trimming took off 2 bases at V and 3 bases at J, with 23 bases between the two ends. CDR3 length equals 18 residues. Per the germline V gene, CDR1 is ENHRY and CDR2 is SYGVKD. The CDR3, as DNA: TGTGCCATCAGTGAGGCGTCGGGTGGGGAGACGGTTTTCTACGAGCAGTACTTC. Amino acid sequence: CAISEASGGETVFYEQYF.

The chain joins TRBV7-2 to TRBJ2-7, with 7 positions matching TRBD1. Unmatched junction bases numbered 12, after V lost 1 base and J lost 0 bases. CDR1 is SGHTA, CDR2 FQGNSA, per germline. CDR3 length: 18 residues. CDR3 nucleotide sequence: TGTGCCAGCAGCTTAGGACCCGGACAGGTTCCGAGCTCCTACGAGCAGTACTTC. This sequence encodes CASSLGPGQVPSSYEQYF.

The V call is TRBV7-2, the J call TRBJ2-1, with a weak D call TRBD1 (5 bases). The length of the CDR3 is 15 residues. CDR1 is SGHTA, CDR2 FQGNSA, per germline. V was cut by 3 bases and J by 8 bases, with 17 bases left in between. The CDR3 DNA is TGTGCCAGCAGCTTGTCGCAGGGCCATTCGTATGAGCAGTTCTTC. Translating gives CASSLSQGHSYEQFF.